This TCR beta chain was sequenced during a study of shared clonotypes between healthy human individuals. Overall study results and limits: Incomplete sequencing of sorted subsets was indicated by rarefaction despite large depth. Naive subsets generally exceeded memory subsets in estimated richness. Non-shared clonotypes had lower generation probabilities than those shared by all four donors.

Profiling relied on immunoSEQ multiplex PCR, and the TCRdb table lists in-frame clones only, not all of them. The table shows just over 2,000,000 clones, with over 85% occurring only once. The CDR3 runs 17 residues. Deletions cut 0 bases from V and 1 base from J, with 13 bases between. Germline assignment: CDR1 LGHNT and CDR2 FRNRAP. In the CD4+ fraction, cells were divided into CD45RA+ naive and CD45RA-negative memory subsets. To note about this clone: Its antigen remains unknown.

The chain carries TRBV12-5 and TRBJ1-3; no firm D call. Sequenced sample: naive CD4+ T cells sorted from blood. Noted subset: CD45RA+ positively selected. The sequence was obtained from a man between 18 and 35 years old in good health. DNA for the CDR3: TGTGCTAGTGGTTTGGTAACCGATGGAACATCTGGAAACACCATATATTTT. It encodes CASGLVTDGTSGNTIYF.